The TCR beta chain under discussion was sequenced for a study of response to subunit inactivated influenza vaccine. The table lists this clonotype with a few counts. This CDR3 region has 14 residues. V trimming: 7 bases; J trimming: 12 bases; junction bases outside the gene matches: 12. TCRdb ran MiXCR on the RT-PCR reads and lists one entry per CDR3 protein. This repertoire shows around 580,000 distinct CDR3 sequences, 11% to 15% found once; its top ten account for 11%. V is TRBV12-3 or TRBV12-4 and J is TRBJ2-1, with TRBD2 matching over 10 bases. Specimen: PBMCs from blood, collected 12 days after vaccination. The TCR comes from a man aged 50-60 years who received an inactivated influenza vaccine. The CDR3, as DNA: TGTGCCAGCACCCCCGGGGCTAGCGGGAGCCCGCAGTTCTTC. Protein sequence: CASTPGASGSPQFF.